One sample yielded the 19 T cell receptor beta chains listed below, sequenced in a study of OX40 agonist ivuxolimab in advanced cancers. Libraries were built with the immunoSEQ multiplex PCR assay. Here the immuneACCESS table is served through TCRdb, limited to in-frame sequences with V and J called. Missing clones are a known gap in these copies; in checked studies unresolved V genes cover under half, and the rest lacks a known reason. This sample gives 50,000 to 65,000 clones in total; about 87% of them show up just once. The ten largest clones represent 0.67% of the sample. Sample: CD4+ or CD8+ T cells sorted from blood, taken in a trial of the OX40 agonist ivuxolimab. Receptor source: an adult with an advanced solid tumor such as melanoma, head and neck, liver or kidney cancer.

In this sample, this clone turned up a few times. The genes are TRBV7-9 and TRBJ2-7; D might be TRBD2 (5 bases). The V gene's germline CDR1 is SEHNR and CDR2 FQNEAQ (reference sequence). The germline V and J ends were trimmed by 6 bases and 3 bases, with 9 bases remaining between them. The CDR3 sequence is 12 residues long. CDR3 in DNA: TGTGCCAGCAGAAGCGGCATCTACGAGCAGTACTTC. Protein sequence: CASRSGIYEQYF.

The chain links TRBV7-2 to TRBJ1-1; possible D gene TRBD1, 6 bases. Germline V CDR1 and CDR2: SGHTA, FQGNSA. This CDR3 region has 14 residues. Between the trimmed V and J ends, which lost 3 bases and 1 base, there was a span of 9 bases. The CDR3 bases are TGTGCCAGCAGCTTCAGGGGAGGGAACACTGAAGCTTTCTTT. It is translated as CASSFRGGNTEAFF.

A single count supports this clone. The chain uses TRBV28 and TRBJ2-1, with 8 bases fitting TRBD2. This CDR3 is 13 amino acids long. The V and J ends lost 6 bases and 9 bases, in that order; junction bases with no gene match: 7. Germline V lookup: CDR1 MDHEN, CDR2 SYDVKM. The CDR3 reads CASRYSGKGEQFF. The CDR3 DNA follows: TGTGCCAGCAGATATAGCGGGAAGGGTGAGCAGTTCTTC.

The chain employs TRBV7-9 and TRBJ1-5; the D gene is possibly TRBD1 (5 bases). CDR3 size: 14 residues. The germline V gene encodes CDR1 SEHNR and CDR2 FQNEAQ (reference sequence). Trimming removed 3 bases from V and 3 bases from J, with 9 bases in between. CDR3 sequence reads: CASSFAGPNQPQHF. CDR3 nucleotides: TGTGCCAGCAGCTTCGCGGGACCCAATCAGCCCCAGCATTTT. Filled out from reference TRBV7-9 and TRBJ1-5, the complete variable domain reads DTGVSQNPRHKITKRGQNVTFRCDPISEHNRLYWYRQTLGQGPEFLTYFQNEAQLEKSRLLSDRFSAERPKGSFSTLEIQRTEQGDSAMYLCASSFAGPNQPQHFGDGTRLSIL.

CDR3 nucleotide sequence: TGTGCCAGCAGAATCAGGGGCCTTAACACTGAAGCTTTCTTT. Translated: CASRIRGLNTEAFF. The chain links TRBV6-6 to TRBJ1-1; weak D call: TRBD1 (6 bases). The CDR3 is made up of 14 amino acids. The germline gives CDR1 MNHNY, CDR2 SVGAGI (reference sequence). Between the trimmed V and J ends, which lost 6 bases and 2 bases, there was a span of 13 bases.

This chain links TRBV28 with TRBJ2-5; D not certain. The CDR3 contains 12 residues. V dropped 7 bases and J dropped 5 bases, with 11 bases sitting between them. CDR1 MDHEN and CDR2 SYDVKM come from the germline V gene. The CDR3 DNA sequence: TGTGCCAGCAACAGAAATTGGGAGACCCAGTACTTC. Its translation is CASNRNWETQYF.

V is TRBV6-6 and J is TRBJ1-2; unclear D gene. Looked up from germline, CDR1 is MNHNY and CDR2 is SVGAGI (reference sequence). There are 13 residues in the CDR3. The V and J ends lost 0 bases and 2 bases respectively, with 4 bases between them. The CDR3 is CASSYSRNYGYTF. The CDR3 DNA sequence: TGTGCCAGCAGTTACTCGCGGAACTATGGCTACACCTTC.

The J gene is TRBJ1-1, the V gene TRBV10-3; D is ambiguous. This CDR3 is built from 13 residues. V lost 4 bases and J 5 bases, leaving 11 bases between the germline ends. Germline-derived CDR1 and CDR2 are ENHRY and SYGVKD. The CDR3 here is CAISAGERTEAFF. The CDR3 DNA is TGTGCCATCAGTGCGGGTGAGAGAACTGAAGCTTTCTTT.

The CDR3 DNA reads as TGTGCCAGCAGACCACAGGGGGCGGGTGAAAAACTGTTTTTT. Amino acid sequence: CASRPQGAGEKLFF. The V call is TRBV6-5, the J call TRBJ1-4; 9 bases map to TRBD1. This CDR3 spans 14 amino acids. The germline V gene has CDR1 MNHEY and CDR2 SVGAGI. With 6 bases clipped from V and 7 bases from J, the junction kept 6 bases outside the gene matches.

The rearrangement links TRBV18 to TRBJ2-5, with TRBD2 as a possible D gene (6 bases). There are 14 residues in the CDR3. V dropped 4 bases and J dropped 1 base, with 10 bases sitting between them. Looked up from germline, CDR1 is KGHSH and CDR2 is LQKENI. For the CDR3, the DNA is TGTGCCAGCTCACGGGACTCACTCCAAGAGACCCAGTACTTC. Protein: CASSRDSLQETQYF.

The V gene is TRBV5-6, the J gene TRBJ1-5; a possible D gene is TRBD1 (6 bases). The V and J ends lost 6 bases and 5 bases respectively, with 15 bases between them. The CDR3 contains 14 residues. CDR1 SGHDT and CDR2 YYEEEE come from the germline V gene. CDR3 coding DNA: TGTGCCAGCATCGCAGGGGTAGTATATCAGCCCCAGCATTTT. Its translation: CASIAGVVYQPQHF.

About this clone: The sample has other DNA sequences that encode this CDR3 too. The chain links TRBV27 to TRBJ2-6; 7 nucleotides agree with TRBD1. This CDR3 has 15 residues. The germline V gene has CDR1 MNHEY and CDR2 SMNVEV (reference sequence). V shed 4 bases, J shed 2 bases, and the junction held 2 bases outside the gene matches. The CDR3, as DNA: TGTGCCAGCAGTTCAACAGGGGCTGGGGCCAACGTCCTGACTTTC. Translation gives CASSSTGAGANVLTF.

J is TRBJ2-2 and V is TRBV11-2, with TRBD1 matching over 9 bases. With 4 bases clipped from V and 0 bases from J, the junction kept 3 bases outside the gene matches. Germline V gene lookup returns CDR1 SGHAT and CDR2 FQNNGV. This CDR3 spans 16 amino acids. DNA of the CDR3: TGTGCCAGCAGCTACACAGGGGGCCCGAACACCGGGGAGCTGTTTTTT. This translates into CASSYTGGPNTGELFF.

The CDR3 DNA sequence: TGTGCCAGCACCCCCCGGGATACGCAGTATTTT. It encodes CASTPRDTQYF. V and J are TRBV7-9 and TRBJ2-3, with unresolved D. The CDR3 is made up of 11 amino acids. The V end was cut by 7 bases, the J end by 6 bases, with 8 bases between. The germline gives CDR1 SEHNR, CDR2 FQNEAQ (reference sequence).

V gene TRBV6-5 combines with J gene TRBJ2-1, with D uncertain. CDR3 size: 14 residues. Germline assignment: CDR1 MNHEY and CDR2 SVGAGI. Trimming left V 6 bases short and J 0 bases short, with 9 bases between. CDR3 DNA sequence: TGTGCCAGCAGCTCGTTGAGCTCCTACAATGAGCAGTTCTTC. Its protein is CASSSLSSYNEQFF.

The rearrangement joins TRBV11-2 to TRBJ1-2; D not resolved. Trimming stripped 5 bases from V and 5 bases from J, with 9 bases between. Germline CDR1 is SGHAT and CDR2 is FQNNGV. The CDR3 has 12 residues. Here the CDR3 DNA reads TGTGCCAGCAGCCCAACTGGGTATGGCTACACCTTC. Translating gives CASSPTGYGYTF. Full variable domain (remainder filled in from reference TRBV11-2 and TRBJ1-2): EAGVAQSPRYKIIEKRQSVAFWCNPISGHATLYWYQQILGQGPKLLIQFQNNGVVDDSQLPKDRFSAERLKGVDSTLKIQPAKLEDSAVYLCASSPTGYGYTFGSGTRLTVV.

The V call is TRBV10-1, the J call TRBJ2-2, with a tentative D call TRBD2 (6 bases). The CDR3 length is 16 residues. V lost 1 base, J lost 1 base, and 10 bases lay in between. CDR1 is WNHNN and CDR2 is SYGVQD in the germline V gene (reference sequence). CDR3 in DNA: TGCGCCAGCAGTGAGTGGGGAGCGGGGAACACCGGGGAGCTGTTTTTT. This gives the protein CASSEWGAGNTGELFF.

This clone came up a few times. V usage is TRBV6-1 and J usage is TRBJ1-4; D gene ambiguous. V was cut by 9 bases and J by 3 bases, with 11 bases left in between. The length of the CDR3 is 13 residues. Germline V gives CDR1 MNHNS, CDR2 SASEGT. CDR3 region: CASNRAPNEKLFF. CDR3 DNA sequence: TGTGCCAGTAATCGGGCCCCTAATGAAAAACTGTTTTTT.

Notes on this clone: This specimen includes other DNA sequences encoding the same CDR3. The chain links TRBV28 to TRBJ1-6, with no clear D. Germline lookup yields CDR1 MDHEN and CDR2 SYDVKM. This CDR3 is built from 12 residues. The ends were cut back, 6 bases at V and 13 bases at J, with 13 bases in the middle. The DNA for the CDR3 is TGTGCCAGCAGGTTGGGAGGGAGTCCCCTCCACTTT. Its translation is CASRLGGSPLHF.